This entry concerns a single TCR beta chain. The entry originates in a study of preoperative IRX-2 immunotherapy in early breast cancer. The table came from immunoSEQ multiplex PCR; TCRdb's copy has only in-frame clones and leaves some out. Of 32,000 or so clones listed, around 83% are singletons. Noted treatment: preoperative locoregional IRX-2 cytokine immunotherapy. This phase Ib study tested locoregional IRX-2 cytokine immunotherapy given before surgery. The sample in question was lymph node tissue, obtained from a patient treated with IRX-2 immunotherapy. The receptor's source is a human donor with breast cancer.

The CDR3 region is CASSHRQGLNYGYTF. The CDR3 DNA reads TGTGCCAGCAGCCACAGACAGGGCCTCAACTATGGCTACACCTTC. V and J are TRBV6-8 and TRBJ1-2; 7 positions match TRBD1. The CDR3 covers 15 residues. From germline, CDR1 is MNHGY and CDR2 SAAAGT. The V segment lost 6 bases and the J segment 2 bases; nucleotides outside the gene matches: 9.